The next 22 T cell receptor beta chains were all read from a single sample in a study of T cell responses to AZD1222 COVID-19 vaccine. Method: immunoSEQ multiplex PCR; TCRdb's copy keeps in-frame clones and lacks some. The table records about 120,000 clones, 75% to 90% of them present only once. This specimen consisted of peripheral blood, obtained on day 0 of AZD1222 vaccination. The receptors shown here come from an adult in good health.

This sequence joins TRBV27 and TRBJ2-7; D tentatively reads TRBD1 or TRBD2 (5 bases each). The germline V and J ends were trimmed by 3 bases and 1 base, with 10 bases remaining between them. Germline CDR1 MNHEY, CDR2 SMNVEV (reference sequence). The length of the CDR3 is 14 residues. The CDR3 nucleotides are TGTGCCAGCAGTTTCGGGGACGGATCCTACGAGCAGTACTTC. It yields the protein CASSFGDGSYEQYF.

The rearrangement joins TRBV5-5 to TRBJ2-2, with D perhaps matching TRBD2 (7 bases). The germline V gene encodes CDR1 SGHKS and CDR2 YYEKEE (reference sequence). V shed 4 bases and J shed 5 bases, with 18 bases lying between them. The CDR3 runs 16 residues. The CDR3 sequence: CASSPPGGEITGELFF. The CDR3 nucleotides are TGTGCCAGCAGCCCCCCGGGGGGCGAAATTACCGGGGAGCTGTTTTTT. Supplemented by reference TRBV5-5 and TRBJ2-2, the full variable domain reads DAGVTQSPTHLIKTRGQQVTLRCSPISGHKSVSWYQQVLGQGPQFIFQYYEKEERGRGNFPDRFSARQFPNYSSELNVNALLLGDSALYLCASSPPGGEITGELFFGEGSRLTVL.

This rearrangement joins TRBV9 to TRBJ1-3; D unresolved. Trimming left V 0 bases short and J 0 bases short, with 7 bases between. The CDR3 has 15 residues. CDR1 and CDR2 (germline): SGDLS, YYNGEE. The CDR3 DNA sequence: TGTGCCAGCAGCGTAGGCTGGGACTCTGGAAACACCATATATTTT. This gives the protein CASSVGWDSGNTIYF.

The genes are TRBV5-6 and TRBJ1-2; D call uncertain. Germline V gene sequence: CDR1 SGHDT, CDR2 YYEEEE. V was trimmed by 0 bases and J by 7 bases, leaving 7 bases between them. This CDR3 spans 12 amino acids. DNA of the CDR3: TGTGCCAGCAGCTTGGCCTCGGCTGGCTACACCTTC. This translates into CASSLASAGYTF.

This chain connects TRBV7-9 to TRBJ1-1; D is uncertain. In germline, CDR1 is SEHNR, CDR2 FQNEAQ (reference sequence). V was clipped by 6 bases and J by 4 bases, with 9 bases between them. This CDR3 has 12 residues. The CDR3 nucleotides are TGTGCCAGCAGGACCCTAGCCACTGAAGCTTTCTTT. The encoded protein is CASRTLATEAFF.

The chain recombines TRBV5-1 with TRBJ2-7, with 7 bases lining up with TRBD2. In germline, CDR1 is SGHRS, CDR2 YFSETQ. This CDR3 comprises 17 residues. V shed 1 base, J shed 5 bases, and the junction held 15 bases outside the gene matches. For the CDR3, the DNA is TGCGCCAGCAGCTTGCGGGGGGTTGGAAGGAGTAACCACGAGCAGTACTTC. This sequence encodes CASSLRGVGRSNHEQYF.

V is TRBV7-8 and J is TRBJ2-7; D is perhaps TRBD1 (7 bases). This CDR3 has 14 amino acids. Trimming stripped 2 bases from V and 6 bases from J, with 14 bases between. CDR1 and CDR2 (germline): SGHVS, FQNEAQ. This CDR3 reads CASSLRWQGGEQYF. The CDR3 region has the DNA TGTGCCAGCAGCTTACGATGGCAGGGGGGCGAGCAGTACTTC.

The chain is built from TRBV19 and TRBJ1-1, with D maybe TRBD1 (5 bases). The CDR3 contains 15 residues. Germline V gene lookup returns CDR1 LNHDA and CDR2 SQIVND (reference sequence). Trimming pared 5 bases from V and 3 bases from J, leaving 16 bases between. The CDR3 sequence is CASSPGGATDTEAFF. The CDR3 DNA reads as TGTGCCAGTAGTCCCGGTGGGGCGACGGACACTGAAGCTTTCTTT.

This clone was found once. The chain combines TRBV5-1 with TRBJ2-6, with D possibly matching TRBD1 (5 bases). The CDR3 is 18 amino acids. Germline CDR1 is SGHRS and CDR2 is YFSETQ. V lost 0 bases, J lost 0 bases, and 13 bases lay in between. CDR3 amino acids: CASSLGGGSFSGANVLTF. The CDR3 bases are TGCGCCAGCAGCTTGGGGGGCGGCAGCTTCTCTGGGGCCAACGTCCTGACTTTC.

The chain is built from TRBV27 and TRBJ2-1, with D possibly matching TRBD2 (6 bases). CDR1 and CDR2 from the germline V gene are MNHEY and SMNVEV (reference sequence). The germline V and J ends were trimmed by 7 bases and 3 bases, with 10 bases remaining between them. This CDR3 has 13 residues. The CDR3, as DNA: TGTGCCAGCATGATGGGGGGCTACAATGAGCAGTTCTTC. Amino acids: CASMMGGYNEQFF.

This clone was observed a single time. The chain uses TRBV6-5 and TRBJ2-7; D is unresolved. Trimming left V 5 bases short and J 5 bases short, with 16 bases between. The germline gives CDR1 MNHEY, CDR2 SVGAGI. This CDR3 comprises 14 residues. Here the CDR3 DNA reads TGTGCCAGCAGTCCAACACTTACCCTCCACGAGCAGTACTTC. Residues: CASSPTLTLHEQYF.

This chain links TRBV28 with TRBJ2-3, with D possibly TRBD2 on 5 matching bases. Germline V lookup: CDR1 MDHEN, CDR2 SYDVKM. V was cut by 3 bases and J by 3 bases, with 7 bases left in between. The CDR3 length is 13 residues. The CDR3 loop reads CASSFRGTDTQYF. In DNA, the CDR3 is TGTGCCAGCAGTTTCCGGGGAACAGATACGCAGTATTTT.

The chain links TRBV6-5 to TRBJ2-3; D is undetermined. V shed 2 bases and J shed 8 bases, with 14 bases lying between them. CDR1 and CDR2 (germline): MNHEY, SVGAGI. The CDR3 contains 14 residues. The CDR3 spells CASSYRTGSGTQYF. CDR3 DNA sequence: TGTGCCAGCAGTTACAGGACCGGCTCGGGTACGCAGTATTTT.

The CDR3, as DNA: TGTGCCAGCACTGACCGTTGGGCGGGAGGATCCACCGGGGAGCTGTTTTTT. Its translation: CASTDRWAGGSTGELFF. The chain recombines TRBV2 with TRBJ2-2; TRBD2 agrees at 8 bases. CDR3 length equals 17 residues. The ends lost 7 bases at V and 4 bases at J; junction bases unmatched: 14. CDR1 is SNHLY, CDR2 FYNNEI, per germline.

The genes are TRBV28 and TRBJ2-2; the D gene is possibly TRBD1 (6 bases). This CDR3 has 14 residues. Germline V CDR1 and CDR2: MDHEN, SYDVKM. V dropped 2 bases and J dropped 2 bases, with 6 bases sitting between them. The CDR3 sequence: CASSLGTNTGELFF. The CDR3 DNA reads as TGTGCCAGCAGTTTAGGGACAAACACCGGGGAGCTGTTTTTT. Filled out from reference TRBV28 and TRBJ2-2, the complete variable domain reads DVKVTQSSRYLVKRTGEKVFLECVQDMDHENMFWYRQDPGLGLRLIYFSYDVKMKEKGDIPEGYSVSREKKERFSLILESASTNQTSMYLCASSLGTNTGELFFGEGSRLTVL.

The rearrangement links TRBV6-4 to TRBJ2-2; 8 positions agree with TRBD1. Losses at the gene ends were 3 bases for V and 5 bases for J; bases not matched to a gene: 2. This CDR3 spans 14 amino acids. CDR1 and CDR2 (germline): MRHNA, SNTAGT. The chain's CDR3 is CASSEGQETGELFF. For the CDR3, the DNA is TGTGCCAGCAGTGAGGGACAGGAAACCGGGGAGCTGTTTTTT.

V is TRBV4-1 and J is TRBJ2-3; 7 bases fit TRBD2. V gave up 1 base and J gave up 2 bases; unmatched junction bases: 3. The germline CDR1 and CDR2 sequences are MGHRA and YSYEKL. This CDR3 region has 15 residues. The CDR3, as DNA: TGCGCCAGCAGCCAAGTCAGCGGGAACACAGATACGCAGTATTTT. Protein sequence: CASSQVSGNTDTQYF.

The rearrangement joins TRBV6-6 to TRBJ1-2; 9 nucleotides line up with TRBD1. The CDR3 has 13 amino acids. The germline CDR1 and CDR2 sequences are MNHNY and SVGAGI (reference sequence). Trimming took 5 bases from V and 7 from J; bases not matched to a gene: 5. The CDR3 spells CASSTTGGFGYTF. The CDR3 DNA reads TGTGCCAGCAGTACGACAGGGGGTTTTGGCTACACCTTC.

The J gene is TRBJ1-5, the V gene TRBV10-3; possibly TRBD1 for D (6 bases). CDR3 length: 16 residues. Germline assignment: CDR1 ENHRY and CDR2 SYGVKD. The V end lost 0 bases, the J end lost 2 bases, and 11 bases lay between the germline ends. CDR3 sequence reads: CAISESGGSGNQPQHF. CDR3 nucleotide sequence: TGTGCCATCAGTGAGTCGGGGGGCTCGGGCAATCAGCCCCAGCATTTT.

The gene calls are TRBV19 and TRBJ2-1; D is perhaps TRBD1 (5 bases). The V end lost 3 bases, the J end lost 7 bases, and 16 bases lay between the germline ends. This CDR3 comprises 15 residues. Germline V gene sequence: CDR1 LNHDA, CDR2 SQIVND (reference sequence). CDR3 DNA sequence: TGTGCCAGTAGTATGCAGGGTGAGGCCTTTAATGAGCAGTTCTTC. It translates to CASSMQGEAFNEQFF. Full variable domain (outside the CDR3, taken from reference TRBV19 and TRBJ2-1): DGGITQSPKYLFRKEGQNVTLSCEQNLNHDAMYWYRQDPGQGLRLIYYSQIVNDFQKGDIAEGYSVSREKKESFPLTVTSAQKNPTAFYLCASSMQGEAFNEQFFGPGTRLTVL.

By its share, this clone is medium-sized. The chain is built from TRBV2 and TRBJ1-5, with D perhaps TRBD1 (6 bases). Trimming took off 0 bases at V and 6 bases at J, with 9 bases between the two ends. Germline V gene lookup returns CDR1 SNHLY and CDR2 FYNNEI. CDR3 size: 14 residues. CDR3 bases: TGTGCCAGCAGTGAAGCCGAGGGGGTTCAGCCCCAGCATTTT. Translation: CASSEAEGVQPQHF.

The CDR3 sequence is CASRGGRSSGANVLTF. Here the CDR3 DNA reads TGTGCCAGCAGGGGGGGACGGTCCTCTGGGGCCAACGTCCTGACTTTC. V gene TRBV9 combines with J gene TRBJ2-6, with a weak D call TRBD2 (6 bases). Looked up from germline, CDR1 is SGDLS and CDR2 is YYNGEE. CDR3 length equals 16 residues. V shed 5 bases and J shed 0 bases, with 12 bases lying between them.